This TCR beta chain derives from a study of vaccination and CD4 T cells after COVID-19. Looking at the study overall: Participants were given two doses of BNT162b2 or mRNA-1273 vaccine. Study observations and caveats: Of the reactive clones in convalescent patients, a median approximately 89% showed up only post-vaccination.

Cultured CD4+ T cells had their DNA profiled by the Oncomine TCR Beta short-read assay. Via MiXCR, TCRdb re-called the PCR reads, giving one row per CDR3 protein. The sample holds over 10,000 distinct CDR3 sequences, 70% to 80% seen once. CDR3 length: 13 amino acids. V lost 6 bases to trimming and J lost 1 base, with 7 bases between them. Germline V gives CDR1 ENHRY, CDR2 SYGVKD. This clonotype was seen only a few times. Its antigen is not identified. Regarding treatment: 10-day PBMC culture with coronavirus spike peptide pools or control peptides (ViraFEST assay). Once peptide pools had expanded antigen-specific T cells, ViraFEST sequenced TCRs. By negative selection, CD4+ T cells were isolated once culture had run for 10 days.

This receptor was taken from a human donor who had recovered from COVID-19. The chain couples TRBV10-3 to TRBJ1-5, with a tentative D call TRBD1 (5 bases). Sequenced sample: CD4+ T cells from blood, cultured in vitro. The CDR3 reads CAIREGSNQPQHF. The CDR3 bases are TGTGCCATCAGGGAGGGGAGCAATCAGCCCCAGCATTTT.